The 8 T cell receptor beta chains in this list originate from one sample, sequenced in a study of T cell responses to AZD1222 COVID-19 vaccine. Libraries were prepared by immunoSEQ multiplex PCR; TCRdb keeps only in-frame clonotypes and omits some of them. The table shows about 120,000 clones, with about 87% occurring only once. The sample here was peripheral blood, taken on day 0 of AZD1222 vaccination. Receptors were obtained from an adult in good health.

The chain recombines TRBV3-1 (or the pseudogene TRBV3-2) with TRBJ2-5, with D possibly being TRBD1 or TRBD2 (7 bases each). This CDR3 has 16 amino acids. The ends were cut back, 4 bases at V and 2 bases at J, with 17 bases in the middle. Germline CDR1 reads LGHDT; CDR2 reads YNNKEL (reference sequence). In DNA form, the CDR3 reads TGTGCCAGCAGCCTTCAGGGGGGGACTCCGCAAGAGACCCAGTACTTC. This gives the protein CASSLQGGTPQETQYF.

The V and J genes are TRBV19 and TRBJ1-1; 12 bases are shared with TRBD1. The junction had 2 bases not matched to a gene; V was cut back by 3 bases and J by 3 bases. In germline, CDR1 is LNHDA, CDR2 SQIVND (reference sequence). The CDR3 totals 15 residues. CDR3 sequence reads: CASSMGTGGHTEAFF. For the CDR3, the DNA is TGTGCCAGTAGTATGGGGACAGGGGGCCACACTGAAGCTTTCTTT.

This chain connects TRBV9 to TRBJ2-1; 12 positions match TRBD1. The V gene end was trimmed by 7 bases and the J gene end by 0 bases; junction bases not matched to a gene: 8. CDR3 length: 17 amino acids. The germline V gene encodes CDR1 SGDLS and CDR2 YYNGEE. CDR3 coding DNA: TGTGCCAGCGGGGACAGGGGGCGTCGTAGCTCCTACAATGAGCAGTTCTTC. This translates into CASGDRGRRSSYNEQFF.

This chain uses TRBV2 with TRBJ2-5; maybe TRBD2 (5 bases). The length of the CDR3 is 13 residues. Trimming pared 7 bases from V and 2 bases from J, leaving 11 bases between. Germline V CDR1 and CDR2: SNHLY, FYNNEI. CDR3 sequence (DNA): TGTGCCAGCACACGTCGGGAACAAGAGACCCAGTACTTC. It encodes CASTRREQETQYF.

The chain links TRBV11-3 to TRBJ2-5, with D hard to call. This CDR3 has 14 amino acids. Germline CDR1 SGHNT, CDR2 YENEEA. Trimming shortened V by 5 bases and J by 1 base, and 11 bases separated the two germline ends. This CDR3 is CASSRTSLQETQYF. DNA for the CDR3: TGTGCCAGCAGCCGGACCTCTCTCCAAGAGACCCAGTACTTC.

V gene TRBV7-5 combines with J gene TRBJ1-1. TRBV7-5 is annotated as a pseudogene. The CDR3 is 17 residues long. The CDR3 DNA is TGTGCCAGAAGCTTAGGGGCCACGGGGTGGGGTGACACTGAAGCTTTCTTT. Its protein product is CARSLGATGWGDTEAFF.

V gene TRBV4-1 combines with J gene TRBJ2-3, with 15 positions matching TRBD2. The germline CDR1 and CDR2 sequences are MGHRA and YSYEKL. V gave up 2 bases and J gave up 1 base; unmatched junction bases: 7. This CDR3 region has 19 residues. The CDR3 DNA follows: TGCGCCAGCAGCCAACTGGGACTAGCGGGAGGACCAGGCACAGATACGCAGTATTTT. Residues: CASSQLGLAGGPGTDTQYF.

The chain uses TRBV10-2 and TRBJ2-1; D gene unclear. Trimming took off 2 bases at V and 3 bases at J, with 2 bases between the two ends. CDR1 is WSHSY and CDR2 is SAAADI in the germline V gene. The CDR3 runs 12 residues. The CDR3 protein is CASSEVYNEQFF. CDR3 bases: TGCGCCAGCAGTGAGGTCTACAATGAGCAGTTCTTC.